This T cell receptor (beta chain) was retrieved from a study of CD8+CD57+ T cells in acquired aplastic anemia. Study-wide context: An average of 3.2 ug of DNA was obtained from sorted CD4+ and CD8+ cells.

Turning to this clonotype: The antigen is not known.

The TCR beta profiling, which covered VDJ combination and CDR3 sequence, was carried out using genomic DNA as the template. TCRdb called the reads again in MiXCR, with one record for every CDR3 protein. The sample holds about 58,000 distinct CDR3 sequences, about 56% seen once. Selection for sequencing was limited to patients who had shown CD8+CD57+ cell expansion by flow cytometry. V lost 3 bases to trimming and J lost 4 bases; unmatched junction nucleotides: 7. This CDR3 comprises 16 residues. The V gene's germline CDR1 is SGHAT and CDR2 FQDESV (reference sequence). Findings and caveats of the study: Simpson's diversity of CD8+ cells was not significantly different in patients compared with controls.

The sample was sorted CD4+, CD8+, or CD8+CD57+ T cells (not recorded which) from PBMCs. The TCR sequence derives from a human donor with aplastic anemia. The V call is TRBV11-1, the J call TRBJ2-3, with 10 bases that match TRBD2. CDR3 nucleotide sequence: TGTGCCAGCAGCTTTCCGAGCGGGGGGGCCCCAGATACGCAGTATTTT. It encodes CASSFPSGGAPDTQYF. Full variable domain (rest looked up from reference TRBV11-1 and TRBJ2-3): EAEVAQSPRYKITEKSQAVAFWCDPISGHATLYWYRQILGQGPELLVQFQDESVVDDSQLPKDRFSAERLKGVDSTLKIQPAELGDSAMYLCASSFPSGGAPDTQYFGPGTRLTVL.